Below, 27 T cell receptor beta chains from the same sample are listed, as sequenced in a study of spatial heterogeneity in lung cancer. Study-level points and caveats: One measure, the expanded intratumoral alpha and beta TCR count, tracked tumor mutation counts.

Their cognate antigens are unknown. Specified time point: sample taken at primary tumor resection. One entry per CDR3 protein, called by TCRdb with MiXCR from the 5' RACE reads. The sample lists 3,000 to 4,000 distinct CDR3 sequences, roughly a tenth occurring once. Sequencing used lung tumor tissue, obtained at surgery. These receptors were obtained from a male donor with early-stage non-small cell lung cancer.

In the case of this clonotype: In a library made to pick up alpha chains, this beta chain is a stray read with a size that means little. The rearrangement joins TRBV18 to TRBJ2-1, with D possibly TRBD2 on 6 matching bases. V gave up 4 bases and J gave up 5 bases, with 24 bases separating them. The CDR3 is 18 amino acids. Germline CDR1 and CDR2: KGHSH and LQKENI. The CDR3 loop reads CASSLVSEAGLFNNEQFF. The CDR3 region has the DNA TGTGCCAGCTCACTCGTGAGTGAAGCGGGTCTCTTTAACAATGAGCAGTTCTTC.

This clonotype was detected ten times or more. Being off target in a library aimed at alpha chains, this beta chain has a size of little meaning. This chain connects TRBV10-3 to TRBJ2-1; D uncertain. CDR1 ENHRY and CDR2 SYGVKD come from the germline V gene. CDR3 size: 13 residues. V lost 4 bases and J lost 8, with 12 bases in between. This CDR3 is CAISVGSSDEQFF. The DNA of the CDR3 is TGTGCCATCAGTGTAGGATCCTCAGATGAGCAGTTCTTC.

This clonotype is labeled as medium-sized. This beta chain came through as a stray read in a library set up for alpha chains, and its size says little. V gene TRBV6-1 combines with J gene TRBJ2-6; no definite D call. Trimming took 4 bases from V and 0 from J, leaving 13 bases between them. Germline V CDR1 and CDR2: MNHNS, SASEGT. This CDR3 contains 17 residues. Here the CDR3 reads CASSGKGWHSGANVLTF. As DNA, the CDR3 is TGTGCCAGCAGTGGAAAAGGTTGGCACTCTGGGGCCAACGTCCTGACTTTC.

By share, this clonotype counts as medium-sized. Because the library targeted alpha chains, this beta chain is an off-target read whose size means little. The chain uses TRBV7-2 and TRBJ2-5; unclear D gene. The germline gives CDR1 SGHTA, CDR2 FQGNSA. The V and J ends lost 5 bases and 6 bases respectively, with 10 bases between them. The CDR3 is 12 residues long. CDR3 amino acids: CASSPTLQTQYF. Written as DNA, the CDR3 is TGTGCCAGCAGCCCAACCCTTCAGACCCAGTACTTC.

In its sample, this clonotype ranks as medium-sized. This beta chain is a stray sequence in a library constructed for alpha chains; its clone size is not meaningful. The chain carries TRBV4-3 and TRBJ1-5, with 7 nucleotides matching TRBD1. V trimming: 0 bases; J trimming: 6 bases; junction bases outside the gene matches: 14. The CDR3 spans 18 residues. Germline CDR1 LGHNA, CDR2 YSLEER. DNA for the CDR3: TGCGCCAGCAGCCAAGATTTAGGGGGCGCAGGAGCCCGTCAGCCCCAGCATTTT. Its translation is CASSQDLGGAGARQPQHF.

This clonotype appeared many times. This beta chain is off target for a library built for alpha chains, so its abundance means little. The chain couples TRBV6-4 to TRBJ2-3; D might be TRBD1 (6 bases). There are 14 residues in the CDR3. Germline values: CDR1 MRHNA, CDR2 SNTAGT. V was cut by 6 bases and J by 2 bases, with 12 bases left in between. The CDR3 bases are TGTGCCAGCAGACGGGACACATACACAGATACGCAGTATTTT. Translating it yields CASRRDTYTDTQYF.

This clonotype is judged medium-sized. This beta chain is a stray read from a library made for alpha chains; its abundance is not meaningful. The chain carries TRBV4-2 and TRBJ1-5; TRBD1 might be the D (5 bases). Trimming stripped 0 bases from V and 0 bases from J, with 9 bases between. The length of the CDR3 is 16 residues. Looked up from germline, CDR1 is LGHNA and CDR2 is YNFKEQ. This chain's CDR3 is CASSQDGGGSNQPQHF. The CDR3 DNA sequence: TGTGCCAGCAGCCAAGACGGGGGGGGTAGCAATCAGCCCCAGCATTTT.

By share of the sample, this clonotype is medium-sized. With the library built for alpha chains, this beta chain is off target and its frequency is not meaningful. The J gene is TRBJ2-7, the V gene TRBV10-3; 12 nucleotides agree with TRBD2. V was pared by 7 bases and J by 0 bases, with 7 bases of the junction left unmatched. The CDR3 runs 16 residues. The germline V gene has CDR1 ENHRY and CDR2 SYGVKD. CDR3 loop: CAINPGTSGYSYEQYF. The CDR3 bases are TGTGCCATCAACCCCGGGACTAGCGGGTACTCCTACGAGCAGTACTTC.

This clonotype occurred many times. The library was built for alpha chains, so this beta chain is an off-target read and its size means little. This chain joins TRBV6-2 or TRBV6-3 and TRBJ2-2; 8 nucleotides line up with TRBD2. V dropped 7 bases and J dropped 4; count of bases not matched to a gene: 11. CDR1 and CDR2 from the germline V gene are MNHEY and SVGEGT. The CDR3 consists of 16 residues. The CDR3 protein is CASTLSGSPVTGELFF. The CDR3 DNA reads as TGTGCCAGCACCTTGAGCGGGAGTCCCGTCACCGGGGAGCTGTTTTTT.

A few counts support this clonotype. With the library built for alpha chains, this beta chain is off target and its frequency is not meaningful. This CDR3 reads CASSANAAGQETQYF. The CDR3 nucleotides are TGTGCCAGCAGTGCCAATGCAGCGGGCCAAGAGACCCAGTACTTC. This sequence joins TRBV2 and TRBJ2-5; D is possibly TRBD2 (6 bases). The CDR3 is 15 amino acids. Between the trimmed V and J ends, which lost 4 bases and 1 base, there was a span of 13 bases. Germline V gene sequence: CDR1 SNHLY, CDR2 FYNNEI.

This clonotype was observed a few times. The library was built for alpha chains, so this beta chain is an off-target read and its size means little. The gene calls are TRBV7-6 and TRBJ1-5; D gene unclear. Germline V gives CDR1 SGHVS, CDR2 FNYEAQ. This CDR3 spans 13 amino acids. Trimming left V 0 bases short and J 5 bases short, with 5 bases between. Here the CDR3 reads CASSLAVDQPQHF. CDR3 DNA sequence: TGTGCCAGCAGCTTAGCGGTAGATCAGCCCCAGCATTTT.

Relative to its sample, this clonotype is medium-sized. This beta chain lies outside the target of a library built for alpha chains; its clone size means little. The chain employs TRBV7-2 and TRBJ2-2; D is unclear. CDR1 and CDR2 (germline): SGHTA, FQGNSA. Deletions cut 1 base from V and 1 base from J, with 7 bases between. The CDR3 totals 15 residues. Written as DNA, the CDR3 is TGTGCCAGCAGCTTAGGGCCGATGAACACCGGGGAGCTGTTTTTT. It specifies CASSLGPMNTGELFF.

This clonotype is classed as medium-sized. This beta chain is off target for a library built for alpha chains, so its abundance means little. The V gene is TRBV7-8, the J gene TRBJ2-1; D is perhaps TRBD2 (6 bases). Deletions cut 3 bases from V and 14 bases from J, with 17 bases between. The V gene's germline CDR1 is SGHVS and CDR2 FQNEAQ. This CDR3 contains 13 residues. DNA for the CDR3: TGTGCCAGCAGCTTCTTAGCGGCTAGGGTCGAGTTCTTC. It yields the protein CASSFLAARVEFF.

Turning to this clonotype: Because this beta chain is a stray read in a library intended to capture alpha chains, its abundance should not be given much weight. J is TRBJ2-7 and V is TRBV7-9, with TRBD1 matching 9 bases. The junction had 8 bases not matched to a gene; V was cut back by 4 bases and J by 4 bases. CDR1 and CDR2 (germline): SEHNR, FQNEAQ (reference sequence). The CDR3 spans 15 residues. The chain's CDR3 is CASSSPGQGWYEQYF. CDR3 sequence (DNA): TGTGCCAGCAGCTCTCCGGGACAGGGATGGTACGAGCAGTACTTC.

This clonotype was observed many times. This beta chain is a stray sequence in a library constructed for alpha chains; its clone size is not meaningful. CDR3 residues: CASSLPGGQETQYF. CDR3 DNA sequence: TGTGCCAGCAGCTTACCGGGGGGGCAAGAGACCCAGTACTTC. The chain couples TRBV7-2 to TRBJ2-5, with 8 bases fitting TRBD2. The CDR3 sequence is 14 residues long. Germline assignment: CDR1 SGHTA and CDR2 FQGNSA. Unmatched junction bases numbered 1, after V lost 2 bases and J lost 2 bases.

By share, this clonotype counts as medium-sized. This beta chain was picked up by a library intended for alpha chains and is off target, so its count carries little meaning. The chain links TRBV15 to TRBJ2-3, with TRBD2 as a possible D gene (6 bases). CDR3 length equals 15 residues. Germline CDR1 and CDR2: LNHNV and YYDKDF (reference sequence). V shed 8 bases and J shed 2 bases, with 17 bases lying between them. The CDR3 loop is CATALGDSVTDTQYF. The CDR3 DNA is TGTGCCACCGCCCTGGGGGACTCCGTCACAGATACGCAGTATTTT.

Regarding this clonotype: Since the library was made to target alpha chains, this beta chain is a stray read and its abundance is not meaningful. This chain joins TRBV5-6 and TRBJ2-3, with D possibly matching TRBD1 (5 bases). The V gene's germline CDR1 is SGHDT and CDR2 YYEEEE. The CDR3 has 15 amino acids. Trimming took off 6 bases at V and 2 bases at J, with 16 bases between the two ends. The chain's CDR3 is CASIQNGASTDTQYF. The CDR3 DNA is TGTGCCAGCATCCAGAATGGGGCTTCCACAGATACGCAGTATTTT.

This clonotype appeared many times. Within a library made for alpha chains, this beta chain is off target, and its count is uninformative. The rearrangement joins TRBV20-1 to TRBJ2-1; D is tentatively TRBD1 or TRBD2 (5 bases each). Germline CDR1 is DFQATT and CDR2 is SNEGSKA (reference sequence). The CDR3 runs to 15 residues. Trimming left V 6 bases short and J 7 bases short, with 22 bases between. This CDR3 reads CSASWAGTTGNEQFF. As DNA, the CDR3 is TGCAGTGCAAGCTGGGCCGGGACGACGGGGAATGAGCAGTTCTTC.

This clonotype came up many times. This beta chain lies outside the target of a library built for alpha chains; its clone size means little. V and J are TRBV6-5 and TRBJ2-5; D is perhaps TRBD2 (5 bases). Germline CDR1 reads MNHEY; CDR2 reads SVGAGI. V was shortened by 6 bases and J by 4 bases, with 12 bases between the two germline ends. The CDR3 is made up of 13 amino acids. The CDR3 bases are TGTGCCAGCAGCCGGAGGATCGGAGAGACCCAGTACTTC. This gives the protein CASSRRIGETQYF.

This clonotype is medium-sized (0.01 to 0.1%) in the sample. The library was prepared for alpha chains; this beta chain is a stray read, so its frequency means little. CDR3 in DNA: TGTGCCAGCAGTTTCCGAGGACTAGCGGGAGTAGTCTACAATGAGCAGTTCTTC. Its translation: CASSFRGLAGVVYNEQFF. The rearrangement uses TRBV6-2 or TRBV6-3 and TRBJ2-1; TRBD2 aligns across 13 bases. The CDR3 is 18 amino acids. CDR1 and CDR2 from the germline V gene are MNHEY and SVGEGT. The V segment lost 4 bases and the J segment 3 bases; nucleotides outside the gene matches: 9.

This clonotype showed up many times. Because the library targeted alpha chains, this beta chain is an off-target read whose size means little. The CDR3 loop is CASSLYTRVVQETQYF. The CDR3 DNA reads TGTGCCAGCAGCTTGTATACTAGAGTGGTGCAAGAGACCCAGTACTTC. The rearrangement links TRBV5-6 to TRBJ2-5; D may be TRBD2 (5 bases). The CDR3 sequence is 16 residues long. Trimming pared 1 base from V and 2 bases from J, leaving 15 bases between. Per the germline V gene, CDR1 is SGHDT and CDR2 is YYEEEE. The whole variable domain, filled in from reference TRBV5-6 and TRBJ2-5, reads DAGVTQSPTHLIKTRGQQVTLRCSPKSGHDTVSWYQQALGQGPQFIFQYYEEEERQRGNFPDRFSGHQFPNYSSELNVNALLLGDSALYLCASSLYTRVVQETQYFGPGTRLLVL.

This clonotype was observed many times. This beta chain came through as a stray read in a library set up for alpha chains, and its size says little. This chain uses TRBV29-1 with TRBJ2-7; TRBD1 matches 7 bases. The CDR3 extends over 14 amino acids. V lost 5 bases, J lost 3 bases, and 10 bases stayed unmatched. Germline loops: CDR1 SQVTM, CDR2 ANQGSEA. This CDR3 is CSVSGTVSYYEQYF. The CDR3 nucleotides are TGCAGCGTTTCAGGGACAGTGAGTTACTACGAGCAGTACTTC.

By sample share, this clonotype is medium-sized (0.01 to 0.1%). A library prepared for alpha chains yielded this beta chain as an off-target read; its size is of little meaning. The CDR3 DNA is TGTGCCAGCACCTTTAAGAACTACGAGCAGTACTTC. Its protein product is CASTFKNYEQYF. This chain joins TRBV6-6 and TRBJ2-7; D gene unclear. V was pared by 7 bases and J by 3 bases, with 10 bases between. The CDR3 spans 12 residues. CDR1 and CDR2 (germline): MNHNY, SVGAGI (reference sequence).

This clonotype showed up many times. This beta chain represents an off-target read in a library built for alpha chains; its size is of limited meaning. The V call is TRBV29-1, the J call TRBJ2-1, with TRBD2 matching over 14 bases. In germline, CDR1 is SQVTM, CDR2 ANQGSEA. This CDR3 has 16 amino acids. Germline trimming cut 5 bases from V and 0 bases from J; bases unmatched to any gene: 3. CDR3 protein: CSVSGLAGGSYNEQFF. Written as DNA, the CDR3 is TGCAGCGTTAGCGGACTAGCGGGGGGCTCCTACAATGAGCAGTTCTTC.

This clonotype was detected many times. A library made for alpha chains picked up this beta chain off target, so its size means little. The chain couples TRBV20-1 to TRBJ2-3; D is ambiguous. CDR3 size: 14 residues. Looked up from germline, CDR1 is DFQATT and CDR2 is SNEGSKA (reference sequence). With 0 bases removed from V and 8 bases from J, the gap between germline ends came to 15 bases. In nucleotides, the CDR3 is TGCAGTGCTAGAGATATGGCCCGGGCGGCTACGCAGTATTTT. Its translation is CSARDMARAATQYF.

The table lists this clonotype with many counts. Since the library was made to target alpha chains, this beta chain is a stray read and its abundance is not meaningful. For the CDR3, the DNA is TGTGCCATCTGCCAAAGCACAGATCCCTACAATGAGCAGTTCTTC. Translation: CAICQSTDPYNEQFF. This rearrangement joins TRBV7-3 to TRBJ2-1; D ambiguous. Germline CDR1 SGHTA, CDR2 FQGTGA. V lost 10 bases and J lost 2, with 18 bases in between. The CDR3 is 15 amino acids.

By sample share, this clonotype is medium-sized. The library was designed around alpha chains, so this beta chain is a stray read whose abundance carries little weight. The gene calls are TRBV12-3 or TRBV12-4 and TRBJ1-4, with 9 bases identical to TRBD1. CDR3 length: 19 residues. V lost 5 bases, J lost 2 bases, and 15 bases stayed unmatched. The CDR3 sequence: CASSGPATGGSGTNEKLFF. CDR3 in DNA: TGTGCCAGCAGTGGCCCGGCGACAGGGGGTAGTGGGACTAATGAAAAACTGTTTTTT.